This T cell receptor beta chain was identified in a study of T cells in narcolepsy. Study as a whole: Donors had narcolepsy type 1 or type 2, or were healthy controls.

Profiling relied on immunoSEQ multiplex PCR, and the TCRdb table lists in-frame clones only, not all of them. The table lists 25,000 to 35,000 clones, about 85% of them singletons, with more than 0.9% in the top ten. This CDR3 spans 22 amino acids. Germline-derived CDR1 and CDR2 are LGHNA and YNFKEQ. Trimming at V came to 4 bases and at J to 8 bases, leaving 28 bases not matched to a gene. This receptor was obtained from a human donor with narcolepsy. Sample: CD45RA- memory CD4+ T cells from PBMCs. The chain employs TRBV4-2 and TRBJ2-1; 11 positions match TRBD2. The CDR3 coding sequence is TGTGCCAGCAGCCTGTGGTCGGGGTTTAGCGGGGGGGCCAGGTTAGCTCGGCATGAGCAGTTCTTC. As protein: CASSLWSGFSGGARLARHEQFF.